These 9 T cell receptor beta chains were sequenced from one sample in a study of cytomegalovirus exposure and HLA in healthy donors. The PCR employed 60 Vbeta primers together with 13 Jbeta primers. TCRdb's copy holds only in-frame clones and misses some; the assay was immunoSEQ multiplex PCR. Here the sample spans some 150,000 clones, 75% to 80% being singletons. The sequenced sample was PBMCs. Receptors originate from a male donor in good health and CMV-seronegative.

This chain links TRBV7-9 with TRBJ1-2, with D possibly being TRBD1 (6 bases). Germline CDR1 SEHNR, CDR2 FQNEAQ (reference sequence). Trimming shortened V by 5 bases and J by 7 bases, and 11 bases separated the two germline ends. The CDR3 length is 12 residues. The CDR3 here is CASSTGRGGYTF. The CDR3 nucleotides read TGTGCCAGCAGCACAGGCAGGGGTGGCTACACCTTC.

The rearrangement joins TRBV18 to TRBJ2-3, with TRBD2 matching 11 bases. Germline CDR1 is KGHSH and CDR2 is LQKENI. The CDR3 runs to 20 residues. V lost 3 bases, J lost 0 bases, and 14 bases stayed unmatched. The CDR3 spells CASSPAPLAGGYSSTDTQYF. In DNA, the CDR3 is TGTGCCAGCTCACCTGCCCCCCTAGCGGGGGGATACTCTAGCACAGATACGCAGTATTTT.

This clone was found once. The rearrangement joins TRBV7-2 to TRBJ2-1; no firm D call. The V end was cut by 7 bases, the J end by 2 bases, with 12 bases between. CDR3 length equals 14 residues. The germline V gene encodes CDR1 SGHTA and CDR2 FQGNSA. The CDR3, as DNA: TGTGCCAGCACCCCAGGCTTAGCCTACAATGAGCAGTTCTTC. This gives the protein CASTPGLAYNEQFF.

This clone was seen a single time. This chain connects TRBV19 to TRBJ1-1, with D tentatively TRBD1 (6 bases). Trimming left V 1 base short and J 3 bases short, with 9 bases between. The CDR3 sequence is 14 residues long. Germline V gene lookup returns CDR1 LNHDA and CDR2 SQIVND (reference sequence). The CDR3 region is CASSIVPGDTEAFF. CDR3 nucleotides: TGTGCCAGTAGTATAGTCCCAGGGGACACTGAAGCTTTCTTT.

The rearrangement links TRBV9 to TRBJ2-1, with 12 bases matching TRBD2. With 4 bases clipped from V and 2 bases from J, the junction kept 13 bases outside the gene matches. Germline V lookup: CDR1 SGDLS, CDR2 YYNGEE. This CDR3 contains 19 residues. The CDR3 loop is CASSFNLAGGRETYNEQFF. For the CDR3, the DNA is TGTGCCAGCAGCTTCAATCTAGCGGGGGGGCGGGAAACCTACAATGAGCAGTTCTTC.

With regard to this clone: The junction and the germline gene differ at one end; a read error may be behind it. The rearrangement joins TRBV7-2 to TRBJ1-2; 7 positions agree with TRBD1. Per the germline V gene, CDR1 is SGHTA and CDR2 is FQGNSA. This CDR3 region has 12 residues. CDR3 protein: CASSLDRVGYTF. DNA of the CDR3: TGTGCCAGCAGTTTAGACAGGGTCGGCTACACCTTC.

This clone occurred a few times. The chain is built from TRBV5-1 and TRBJ1-2; D is ambiguous. Trimming left V 0 bases short and J 7 bases short, with 16 bases between. CDR1 and CDR2 (germline): SGHRS, YFSETQ. This CDR3 has 15 amino acids. This CDR3 reads CASSLDSNLRGGYTF. CDR3 DNA sequence: TGCGCCAGCAGCTTGGACAGTAACCTCCGGGGTGGCTACACCTTC.

The CDR3 DNA is TGTGCCAGCAGCTTAGCAGGGGCCGCAGATACGCAGTATTTT. Amino acid sequence: CASSLAGAADTQYF. V usage is TRBV13 and J usage is TRBJ2-3; D is perhaps TRBD1 (6 bases). The CDR3 is 14 residues long. CDR1 is PRHDT and CDR2 is FYEKMQ in the germline V gene (reference sequence). V was trimmed by 1 base and J by 4 bases, leaving 9 bases between them.

The gene calls are TRBV10-2 and TRBJ1-1, with 9 bases lining up with TRBD1. The germline V gene encodes CDR1 WSHSY and CDR2 SAAADI. After removal of 3 bases from V and 6 bases from J, the junction contained 5 bases not matched to a gene. The CDR3 is 14 residues long. The CDR3 DNA reads TGCGCCAGCAGTGAACGACAGGGGGACGCTGAAGCTTTCTTT. It specifies CASSERQGDAEAFF.